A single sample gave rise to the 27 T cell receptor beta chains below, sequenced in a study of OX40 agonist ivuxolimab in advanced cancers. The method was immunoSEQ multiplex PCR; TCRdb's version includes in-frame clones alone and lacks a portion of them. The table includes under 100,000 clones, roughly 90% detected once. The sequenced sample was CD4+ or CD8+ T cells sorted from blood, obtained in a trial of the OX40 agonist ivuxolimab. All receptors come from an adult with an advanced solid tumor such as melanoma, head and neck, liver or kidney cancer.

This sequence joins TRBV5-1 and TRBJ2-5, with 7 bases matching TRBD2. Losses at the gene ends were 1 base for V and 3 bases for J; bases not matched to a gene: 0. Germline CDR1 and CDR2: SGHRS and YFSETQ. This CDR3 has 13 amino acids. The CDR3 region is CASSLSGKETQYF. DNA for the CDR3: TGCGCCAGCAGCTTGAGCGGGAAAGAGACCCAGTACTTC. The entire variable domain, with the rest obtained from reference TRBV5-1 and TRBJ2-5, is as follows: KAGVTQTPRYLIKTRGQQVTLSCSPISGHRSVSWYQQTPGQGLQFLFEYFSETQRNKGNFPGRFSGRQFSNSRSEMNVSTLELGDSALYLCASSLSGKETQYFGPGTRLLVL.

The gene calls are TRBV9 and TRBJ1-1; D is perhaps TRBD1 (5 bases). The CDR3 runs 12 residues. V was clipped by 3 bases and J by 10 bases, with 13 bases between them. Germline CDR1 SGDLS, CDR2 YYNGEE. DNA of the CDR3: TGTGCCAGCAGCGGCGAAGCAGGGCGAGCTTTCTTT. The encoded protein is CASSGEAGRAFF.

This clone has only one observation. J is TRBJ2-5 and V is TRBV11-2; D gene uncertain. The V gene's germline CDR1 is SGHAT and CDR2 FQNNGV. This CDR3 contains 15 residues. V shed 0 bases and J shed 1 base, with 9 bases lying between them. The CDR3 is CASSLDQGLQETQYF. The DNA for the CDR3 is TGTGCCAGCAGCTTAGATCAAGGGCTCCAAGAGACCCAGTACTTC.

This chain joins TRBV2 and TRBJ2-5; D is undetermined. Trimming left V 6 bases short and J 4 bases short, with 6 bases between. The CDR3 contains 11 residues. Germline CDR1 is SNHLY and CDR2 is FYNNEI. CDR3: CASRLGETQYF. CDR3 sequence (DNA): TGTGCCAGCAGATTGGGAGAGACCCAGTACTTC.

The CDR3: CASSFDSQGEKLFF. The DNA of the CDR3 is TGCGCCAGCAGCTTTGACTCCCAGGGGGAAAAACTGTTTTTT. The chain carries TRBV5-1 and TRBJ1-4, with a possible D match to TRBD1 (6 bases). The germline CDR1 and CDR2 sequences are SGHRS and YFSETQ. The V end was cut by 2 bases, the J end by 8 bases, with 13 bases between. The CDR3 is 14 residues long.

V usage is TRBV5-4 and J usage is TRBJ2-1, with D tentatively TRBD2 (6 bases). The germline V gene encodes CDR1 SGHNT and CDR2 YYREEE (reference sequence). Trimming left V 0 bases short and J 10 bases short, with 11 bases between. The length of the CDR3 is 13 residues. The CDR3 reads CASSLGLVDEQFF. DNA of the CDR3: TGTGCCAGCAGCTTGGGACTAGTAGACGAGCAGTTCTTC. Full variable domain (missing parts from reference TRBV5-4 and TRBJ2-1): ETGVTQSPTHLIKTRGQQVTLRCSSQSGHNTVSWYQQALGQGPQFIFQYYREEENGRGNFPPRFSGLQFPNYSSELNVNALELDDSALYLCASSLGLVDEQFFGPGTRLTVL.

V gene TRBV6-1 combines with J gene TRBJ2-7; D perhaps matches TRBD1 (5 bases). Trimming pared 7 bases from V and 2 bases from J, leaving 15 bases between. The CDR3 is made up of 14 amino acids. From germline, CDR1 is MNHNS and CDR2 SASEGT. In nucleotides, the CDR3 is TGTGCCAGCATAAGGGGCGGTTCGACCTACGAGCAGTACTTC. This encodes CASIRGGSTYEQYF.

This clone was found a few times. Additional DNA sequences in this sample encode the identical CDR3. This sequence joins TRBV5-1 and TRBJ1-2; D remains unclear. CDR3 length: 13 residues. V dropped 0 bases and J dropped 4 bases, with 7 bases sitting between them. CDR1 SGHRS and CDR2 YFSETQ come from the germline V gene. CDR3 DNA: TGCGCCAGCAGCTTGGGACAAATCTATGGCTACACCTTC. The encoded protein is CASSLGQIYGYTF.

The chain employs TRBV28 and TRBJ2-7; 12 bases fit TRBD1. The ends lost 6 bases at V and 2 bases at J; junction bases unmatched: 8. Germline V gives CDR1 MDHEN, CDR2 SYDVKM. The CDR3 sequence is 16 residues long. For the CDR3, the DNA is TGTGCCAGCAGCACAACCGGGACAGGGGGCCCCTACGAGCAGTACTTC. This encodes CASSTTGTGGPYEQYF. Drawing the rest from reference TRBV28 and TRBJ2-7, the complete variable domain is DVKVTQSSRYLVKRTGEKVFLECVQDMDHENMFWYRQDPGLGLRLIYFSYDVKMKEKGDIPEGYSVSREKKERFSLILESASTNQTSMYLCASSTTGTGGPYEQYFGPGTRLTVT.

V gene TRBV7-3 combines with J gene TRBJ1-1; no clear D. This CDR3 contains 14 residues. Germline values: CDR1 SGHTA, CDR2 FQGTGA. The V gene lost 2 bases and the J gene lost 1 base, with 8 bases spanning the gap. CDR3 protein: CASSLFSGNTEAFF. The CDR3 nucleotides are TGTGCCAGCAGCTTATTTAGCGGGAACACTGAAGCTTTCTTT.

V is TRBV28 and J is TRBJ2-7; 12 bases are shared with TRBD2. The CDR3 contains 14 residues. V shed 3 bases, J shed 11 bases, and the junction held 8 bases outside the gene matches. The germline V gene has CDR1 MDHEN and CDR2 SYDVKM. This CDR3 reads CASSLVRTSGKKYF. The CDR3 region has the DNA TGTGCCAGCAGTTTGGTGCGGACTAGCGGGAAGAAGTACTTC.

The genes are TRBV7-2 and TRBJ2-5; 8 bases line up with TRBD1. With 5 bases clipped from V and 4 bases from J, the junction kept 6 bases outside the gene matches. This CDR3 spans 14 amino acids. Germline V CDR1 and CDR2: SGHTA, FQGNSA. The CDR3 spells CASSKGQGGETQYF. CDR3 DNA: TGTGCCAGCAGCAAAGGACAGGGAGGAGAGACCCAGTACTTC.

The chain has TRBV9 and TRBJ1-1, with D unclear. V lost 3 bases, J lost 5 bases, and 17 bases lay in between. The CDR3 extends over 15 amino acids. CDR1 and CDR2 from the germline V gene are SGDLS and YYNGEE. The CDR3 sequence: CASSGSPFLGTEAFF. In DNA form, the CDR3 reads TGTGCCAGCAGCGGATCCCCGTTCTTGGGGACTGAAGCTTTCTTT.

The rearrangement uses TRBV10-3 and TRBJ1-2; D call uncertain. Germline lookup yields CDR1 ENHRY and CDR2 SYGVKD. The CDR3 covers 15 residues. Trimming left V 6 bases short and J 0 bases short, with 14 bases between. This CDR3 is CAISENGVANYGYTF. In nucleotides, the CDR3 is TGTGCCATCAGCGAAAACGGGGTAGCTAACTATGGCTACACCTTC.

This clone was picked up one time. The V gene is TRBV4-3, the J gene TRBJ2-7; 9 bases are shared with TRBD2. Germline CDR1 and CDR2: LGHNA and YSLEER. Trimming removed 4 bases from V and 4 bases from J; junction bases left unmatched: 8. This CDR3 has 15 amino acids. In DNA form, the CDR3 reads TGCGCCAGCAGCCGTGTAGCGGGAGCGGCATACGAGCAGTACTTC. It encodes CASSRVAGAAYEQYF.

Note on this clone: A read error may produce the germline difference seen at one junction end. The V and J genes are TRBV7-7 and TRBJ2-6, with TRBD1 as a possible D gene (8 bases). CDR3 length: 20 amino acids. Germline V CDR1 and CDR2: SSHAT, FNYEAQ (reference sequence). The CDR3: CASSLAAQQGGLSGANVLTF. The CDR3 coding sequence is TGTGCTAGCAGCTTAGCGGCGCAACAGGGGGGGCTCTCTGGGGCCAACGTCCTGACTTTC.

CDR3 coding DNA: TGTGCCAGCAGCCCCATGGGACAGGGGGGCAATGAGCAGTTCTTC. The encoded protein is CASSPMGQGGNEQFF. V and J are TRBV6-4 and TRBJ2-1; 11 bases map to TRBD1. This CDR3 comprises 15 residues. Germline V CDR1 and CDR2: MRHNA, SNTAGT. V lost 6 bases to trimming and J lost 6 bases; unmatched junction nucleotides: 7.

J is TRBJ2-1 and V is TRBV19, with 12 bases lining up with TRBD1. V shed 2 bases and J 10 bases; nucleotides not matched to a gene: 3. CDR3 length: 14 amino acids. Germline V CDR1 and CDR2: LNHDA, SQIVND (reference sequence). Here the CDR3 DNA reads TGTGCCAGTAGTATAATGGGACAGGGGGCCGAGCAGTTCTTC. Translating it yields CASSIMGQGAEQFF.

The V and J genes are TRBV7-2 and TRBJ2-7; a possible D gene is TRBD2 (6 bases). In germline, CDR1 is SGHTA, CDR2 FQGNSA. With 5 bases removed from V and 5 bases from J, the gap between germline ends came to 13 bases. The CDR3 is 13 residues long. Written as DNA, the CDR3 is TGTGCCAGCAGCCATCTGGAGGGAAACGAGCAGTACTTC. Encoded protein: CASSHLEGNEQYF.

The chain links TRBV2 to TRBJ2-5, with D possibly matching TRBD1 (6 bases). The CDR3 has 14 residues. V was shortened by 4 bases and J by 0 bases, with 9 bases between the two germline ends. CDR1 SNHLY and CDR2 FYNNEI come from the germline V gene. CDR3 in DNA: TGTGCCAGCAGTGGCAGGGGATACCAAGAGACCCAGTACTTC. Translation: CASSGRGYQETQYF.

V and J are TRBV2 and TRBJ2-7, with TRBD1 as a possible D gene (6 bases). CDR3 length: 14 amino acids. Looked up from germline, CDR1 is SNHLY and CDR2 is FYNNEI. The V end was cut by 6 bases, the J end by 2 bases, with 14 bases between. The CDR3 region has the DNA TGTGCCAGCAGGTCGACAGGCCCGCCCTACGAGCAGTACTTC. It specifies CASRSTGPPYEQYF.

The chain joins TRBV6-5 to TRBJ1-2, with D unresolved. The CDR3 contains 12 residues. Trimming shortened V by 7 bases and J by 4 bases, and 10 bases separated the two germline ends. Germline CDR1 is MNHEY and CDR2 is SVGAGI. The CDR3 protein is CASTRIGYGYTF. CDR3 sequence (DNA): TGTGCCAGCACCCGAATTGGCTATGGCTACACCTTC.

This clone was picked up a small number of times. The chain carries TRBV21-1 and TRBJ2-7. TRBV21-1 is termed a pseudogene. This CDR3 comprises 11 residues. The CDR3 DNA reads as TGTGCCAGCAACGCCGCCTACGAGCAGTACTTC. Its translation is CASNAAYEQYF.

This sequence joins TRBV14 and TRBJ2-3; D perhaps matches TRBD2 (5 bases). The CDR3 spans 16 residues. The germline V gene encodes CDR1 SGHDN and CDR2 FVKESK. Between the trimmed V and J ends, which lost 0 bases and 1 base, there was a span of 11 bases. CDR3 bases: TGTGCCAGCAGCCAAGAAGGAACAGCGGGCACAGATACGCAGTATTTT. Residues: CASSQEGTAGTDTQYF.

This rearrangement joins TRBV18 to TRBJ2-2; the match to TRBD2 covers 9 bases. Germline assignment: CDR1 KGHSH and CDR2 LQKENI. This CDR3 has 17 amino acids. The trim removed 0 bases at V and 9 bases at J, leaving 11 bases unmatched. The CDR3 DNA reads TGTGCCAGCTCACCACCGCTCTTAGCGGGAGTTGGCCGGGAGCTGTTTTTT. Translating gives CASSPPLLAGVGRELFF.

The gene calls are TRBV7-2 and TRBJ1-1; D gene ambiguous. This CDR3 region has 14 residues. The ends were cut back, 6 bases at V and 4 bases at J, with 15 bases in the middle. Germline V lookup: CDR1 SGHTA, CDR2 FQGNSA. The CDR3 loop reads CASSLGLQSTEAFF. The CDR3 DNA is TGTGCCAGCAGTCTAGGGCTGCAGTCCACTGAAGCTTTCTTT.

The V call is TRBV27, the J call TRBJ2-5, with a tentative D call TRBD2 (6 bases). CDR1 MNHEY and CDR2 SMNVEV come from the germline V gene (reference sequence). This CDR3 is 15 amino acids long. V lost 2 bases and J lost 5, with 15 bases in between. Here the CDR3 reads CASSLTRAGWETQYF. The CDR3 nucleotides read TGTGCCAGCAGTTTAACTCGGGCGGGGTGGGAGACCCAGTACTTC.